This T cell receptor (beta chain) was captured in a study of CD8 T cells in ankylosing spondylitis. At least ten counts were recorded for this clonotype. No antigen is known for it. From the 5' RACE reads, TCRdb called clonotypes with MiXCR, one entry per CDR3 protein. The repertoire includes 150,000 to 200,000 distinct CDR3 sequences, 13% of them detected once, and around 10% sits in the top ten. V trimming: 5 bases; J trimming: 2 bases; junction bases outside the gene matches: 8. This CDR3 has 16 amino acids. CDR1 is ENHRY and CDR2 is SYGVKD in the germline V gene. Regarding the study as a whole: Reported data indicate significant enrichment of disease-linked clones within matched ankylosing spondylitis synovial fluid. Blood from ankylosing spondylitis patients appeared to carry a characteristic roughly eight-variant TCR beta motif.

Sequencing was performed on blood, either unsorted or a sorted T cell fraction (not recorded which). The TCR sequence derives from a female donor with ankylosing spondylitis or in good health (not recorded which). The chain couples TRBV10-3 to TRBJ2-3; 9 positions match TRBD1. In nucleotides, the CDR3 is TGTGCCATCAGTCCCGGGACAGGGTTGGTCACAGATACGCAGTATTTT. Amino acid sequence: CAISPGTGLVTDTQYF.